Below are 27 T cell receptor beta chains sequenced from a single sample in a study of blood T cell repertoires in COVID-19. The protocol was immunoSEQ multiplex PCR, while the TCRdb copy is restricted to in-frame clones and leaves out a portion. The table has hundreds of thousands of clones, around 84% seen once. Sequencing was performed on peripheral blood. The origin of the receptors is a human donor in a cohort sampled during active COVID-19.

There are a few counts of this clone. The J gene is TRBJ1-1, the V gene TRBV5-4; perhaps TRBD1 as D (6 bases). Trimming took 0 bases from V and 3 from J, leaving 18 bases between them. Germline V CDR1 and CDR2: SGHNT, YYREEE (reference sequence). CDR3 length equals 17 residues. The CDR3: CASSLAGANREHTEAFF. CDR3 nucleotides: TGTGCCAGCAGCTTGGCCGGGGCGAACAGGGAACACACTGAAGCTTTCTTT.

J is TRBJ1-1 and V is TRBV5-1, with D tentatively TRBD1 (6 bases). The length of the CDR3 is 17 residues. Per germline, CDR1 SGHRS and CDR2 YFSETQ. V was trimmed by 3 bases and J by 4 bases, leaving 22 bases between them. CDR3 loop: CASSSGGSSSEGTEAFF. The DNA of the CDR3 is TGCGCCAGCAGCTCGGGGGGCAGTAGTTCGGAGGGCACTGAAGCTTTCTTT.

This clone was found many times. The chain recombines TRBV11-2 with TRBJ2-1, with 10 positions matching TRBD2. The CDR3 consists of 15 residues. Germline-derived CDR1 and CDR2 are SGHAT and FQNNGV. J gave up 2 bases and V 8 bases, and 6 bases lay outside the gene matches. CDR3 in amino acids: CASGQSGRAYNEQFF. Here the CDR3 DNA reads TGTGCCAGCGGCCAAAGCGGGAGGGCCTACAATGAGCAGTTCTTC.

The chain uses TRBV7-9 and TRBJ1-2, with 8 bases matching TRBD1. Trimming at V came to 2 bases and at J to 4 bases, leaving 3 bases not matched to a gene. This CDR3 is 14 amino acids long. The germline V gene encodes CDR1 SEHNR and CDR2 FQNEAQ (reference sequence). CDR3 protein: CASSLQGQVYGYTF. CDR3 bases: TGTGCCAGCAGCTTACAGGGACAGGTCTATGGCTACACCTTC.

The rearrangement uses TRBV19 and TRBJ2-1; 14 nucleotides align to TRBD2. Germline V gives CDR1 LNHDA, CDR2 SQIVND (reference sequence). CDR3 size: 17 residues. J gave up 10 bases and V 5 bases, and 13 bases lay outside the gene matches. The CDR3 DNA is TGTGCCAGTAGTTTGGGACTAGCGGGAGTGTGGGTGAGAGAGCAGTTCTTC. This codes for CASSLGLAGVWVREQFF.

The table lists this clone with a count of one. The chain joins TRBV7-8 to TRBJ2-5; 9 bases map to TRBD1. Germline assignment: CDR1 SGHVS and CDR2 FQNEAQ. With V trimmed by 3 bases and J by 4 bases, 6 bases remained unmatched. This CDR3 is built from 15 residues. CDR3 loop: CASSLVTGGSETQYF. Written as DNA, the CDR3 is TGTGCCAGCAGCTTGGTGACAGGGGGATCAGAGACCCAGTACTTC.

The V and J genes are TRBV6-1 and TRBJ1-2, with D unclear. The CDR3 runs to 15 residues. Deletions cut 0 bases from V and 5 bases from J, with 13 bases between. Germline assignment: CDR1 MNHNS and CDR2 SASEGT. The CDR3 DNA reads as TGTGCCAGCAGTGAAGCAGCCGTTCCTCTTTATGGCTACACCTTC. Translating it yields CASSEAAVPLYGYTF.

This clone was observed once. The rearrangement joins TRBV7-9 to TRBJ1-6, with a possible D match to TRBD1 (5 bases). Germline-derived CDR1 and CDR2 are SEHNR and FQNEAQ (reference sequence). V was shortened by 5 bases and J by 8 bases, with 13 bases between the two germline ends. The CDR3 runs to 14 residues. CDR3 in DNA: TGTGCCAGCAGCCCACAGGAAAGGTATTCACCCCTCCACTTT. It encodes CASSPQERYSPLHF.

The chain couples TRBV10-2 to TRBJ2-1; 7 bases line up with TRBD2. CDR1 and CDR2 (germline): WSHSY, SAAADI. The V segment lost 4 bases and the J segment 4 bases; nucleotides outside the gene matches: 16. The CDR3 runs 18 residues. The CDR3 coding sequence is TGCGCCAGCAGTGGTTCCCTACTAGCGTACCCCCTTTACAATGAGCAGTTCTTC. Translated, it gives CASSGSLLAYPLYNEQFF.

The DNA of the CDR3 is TGTGCCAGCAGACCAGAGACAGCTAGCTATGGCTACACCTTC. This codes for CASRPETASYGYTF. The chain couples TRBV5-5 to TRBJ1-2; D may be TRBD1 (5 bases). V was cut by 5 bases and J by 4 bases, with 15 bases left in between. The CDR3 runs 14 residues. Looked up from germline, CDR1 is SGHKS and CDR2 is YYEKEE (reference sequence).

V and J are TRBV5-4 and TRBJ2-5, with 9 bases matching TRBD1. Unmatched junction bases numbered 4, after V lost 0 bases and J lost 4 bases. CDR1 and CDR2 from the germline V gene are SGHNT and YYREEE (reference sequence). CDR3 length: 15 amino acids. The DNA of the CDR3 is TGTGCCAGCAGCTTGGAGGGACAGGGTAGAGAGACCCAGTACTTC. The encoded protein is CASSLEGQGRETQYF. Full variable domain (rest looked up from reference TRBV5-4 and TRBJ2-5): ETGVTQSPTHLIKTRGQQVTLRCSSQSGHNTVSWYQQALGQGPQFIFQYYREEENGRGNFPPRFSGLQFPNYSSELNVNALELDDSALYLCASSLEGQGRETQYFGPGTRLLVL.

This clone was seen a single time. The chain carries TRBV7-2 and TRBJ2-7, with TRBD1 matching over 9 bases. From germline, CDR1 is SGHTA and CDR2 FQGNSA. The CDR3 runs to 14 residues. V shed 5 bases, J shed 2 bases, and the junction held 4 bases outside the gene matches. The CDR3 DNA is TGTGCCAGCAGCCCCTACAGGGGGCCCTACGAGCAGTACTTC. This sequence encodes CASSPYRGPYEQYF.

The chain has TRBV5-6 and TRBJ2-7; tentatively, D is TRBD2 (6 bases). This CDR3 contains 15 residues. V was shortened by 4 bases and J by 3 bases, with 17 bases between the two germline ends. The germline CDR1 and CDR2 sequences are SGHDT and YYEEEE. The CDR3 is CASSLSTRPNYEQYF. CDR3 DNA sequence: TGTGCCAGCAGCCTCTCGACTAGACCTAACTACGAGCAGTACTTC. Full variable domain (rest looked up from reference TRBV5-6 and TRBJ2-7): DAGVTQSPTHLIKTRGQQVTLRCSPKSGHDTVSWYQQALGQGPQFIFQYYEEEERQRGNFPDRFSGHQFPNYSSELNVNALLLGDSALYLCASSLSTRPNYEQYFGPGTRLTVT.

This rearrangement joins TRBV5-1 to TRBJ1-1; possibly TRBD1 for D (5 bases). The CDR3 loop spans 14 amino acids. In germline, CDR1 is SGHRS, CDR2 YFSETQ. V lost 6 bases, J lost 4 bases, and 16 bases lay in between. The CDR3 protein is CASTRPGGGTEAFF. The CDR3, as DNA: TGCGCCAGCACCCGCCCTGGGGGAGGCACTGAAGCTTTCTTT.

The chain links TRBV4-1 to TRBJ2-7; TRBD2 matches 8 bases. V lost 3 bases, J lost 2 bases, and 3 bases stayed unmatched. Germline lookup yields CDR1 MGHRA and CDR2 YSYEKL. This CDR3 is built from 14 residues. CDR3 sequence (DNA): TGCGCCAGCAGCCACGGGACTAGTCCCTACGAGCAGTACTTC. Protein: CASSHGTSPYEQYF.

The V and J genes are TRBV30 and TRBJ1-1; 9 bases map to TRBD1. V trimming: 4 bases; J trimming: 2 bases; junction bases outside the gene matches: 14. CDR3 length: 17 amino acids. Germline loops: CDR1 GTSNPN, CDR2 SVGIG (reference sequence). The CDR3 loop is CAWTIRTGAGENTEAFF. CDR3 sequence (DNA): TGTGCCTGGACCATCAGGACAGGGGCGGGGGAAAACACTGAAGCTTTCTTT.

The chain uses TRBV30 and TRBJ1-2, with unresolved D. V was cut by 2 bases and J by 4 bases, with 14 bases left in between. CDR3 length: 14 amino acids. The V gene's germline CDR1 is GTSNPN and CDR2 SVGIG (reference sequence). The CDR3 DNA follows: TGTGCCTGGAGTTGGGAGGGCGTGGGCTATGGCTACACCTTC. It codes for CAWSWEGVGYGYTF.

This clone was detected many times. The chain recombines TRBV19 with TRBJ1-1; D not resolved. The germline CDR1 and CDR2 sequences are LNHDA and SQIVND (reference sequence). V lost 5 bases and J 5 bases, leaving 12 bases between the germline ends. The CDR3 contains 13 residues. The chain's CDR3 is CASSAGSGTEAFF. The CDR3 DNA is TGTGCCAGTAGTGCTGGGAGTGGTACTGAAGCTTTCTTT.

The gene calls are TRBV11-2 and TRBJ2-7, with 7 bases lining up with TRBD1. The CDR3 spans 16 residues. Germline loops: CDR1 SGHAT, CDR2 FQNNGV. V lost 5 bases and J lost 2; bases outside the gene matches: 12. CDR3 loop: CASSTHRGRGPYEQYF. CDR3 bases: TGTGCCAGCAGCACACACAGGGGCAGGGGACCCTACGAGCAGTACTTC.

This CDR3 is CASSQESSDEQYF. In nucleotides, the CDR3 is TGTGCCAGCAGCCAAGAATCCAGCGACGAGCAGTACTTC. V usage is TRBV4-2 and J usage is TRBJ2-7, with no clear D. Germline CDR1 is LGHNA and CDR2 is YNFKEQ. The CDR3 is 13 amino acids. V lost 0 bases, J lost 5 bases, and 8 bases lay in between.

This rearrangement joins TRBV11-1 to TRBJ2-7; weak D call: TRBD2 (6 bases). Trimming shortened V by 5 bases and J by 9 bases, and 26 bases separated the two germline ends. The CDR3 runs to 16 residues. CDR1 SGHAT and CDR2 FQDESV come from the germline V gene (reference sequence). The DNA of the CDR3 is TGTGCCAGCAGCCAGACGTATCGCGCGGGGCTACGAGTGCAGTACTTC. Amino acid sequence: CASSQTYRAGLRVQYF. Filled out from reference TRBV11-1 and TRBJ2-7, the complete variable domain reads EAEVAQSPRYKITEKSQAVAFWCDPISGHATLYWYRQILGQGPELLVQFQDESVVDDSQLPKDRFSAERLKGVDSTLKIQPAELGDSAMYLCASSQTYRAGLRVQYFGPGTRLTVT.

The V call is TRBV19, the J call TRBJ1-5; 8 positions agree with TRBD1. Germline values: CDR1 LNHDA, CDR2 SQIVND (reference sequence). With 2 bases clipped from V and 2 bases from J, the junction kept 2 bases outside the gene matches. There are 15 residues in the CDR3. CDR3 protein: CASSISGQGNQPQHF. Here the CDR3 DNA reads TGTGCCAGTAGTATATCGGGACAGGGCAATCAGCCCCAGCATTTT.

The chain employs TRBV7-3 and TRBJ2-1, with 11 bases matching TRBD2. The germline V gene has CDR1 SGHTA and CDR2 FQGTGA. With 3 bases clipped from V and 5 bases from J, the junction kept 6 bases outside the gene matches. CDR3 length equals 16 residues. This CDR3 reads CASSLLTSGIDNEQFF. The CDR3 DNA is TGTGCCAGCAGCTTGTTGACTAGCGGGATAGACAATGAGCAGTTCTTC.

This chain uses TRBV3-1 (or the pseudogene TRBV3-2) with TRBJ2-2; 9 nucleotides align to TRBD2. Germline trimming cut 3 bases from V and 7 bases from J; bases unmatched to any gene: 9. The CDR3 covers 16 residues. Germline lookup yields CDR1 LGHDT and CDR2 YNNKEL (reference sequence). The CDR3 sequence is CASSHLAGGAGGELFF. The CDR3 DNA follows: TGTGCCAGCAGCCACCTTGCGGGGGGGGCTGGCGGGGAGCTGTTTTTT.

CDR3 nucleotide sequence: TGTGCCAGTAGGAGTTGGGGAACAGGGGGATATTCACCCCTCCACTTT. It encodes CASRSWGTGGYSPLHF. The rearrangement uses TRBV19 and TRBJ1-6; TRBD1 matches at 8 bases. With 6 bases clipped from V and 8 bases from J, the junction kept 12 bases outside the gene matches. The CDR3 extends over 16 amino acids. Germline loops: CDR1 LNHDA, CDR2 SQIVND (reference sequence).

The chain combines TRBV19 with TRBJ2-5; D is possibly TRBD2 (5 bases). The CDR3 is made up of 13 amino acids. Between the trimmed V and J ends, which lost 6 bases and 3 bases, there was a span of 11 bases. The germline gives CDR1 LNHDA, CDR2 SQIVND (reference sequence). CDR3 sequence reads: CASRVVGEETQYF. For the CDR3, the DNA is TGTGCCAGTAGGGTGGTGGGAGAAGAGACCCAGTACTTC.

The chain links TRBV3-1 (or the pseudogene TRBV3-2) to TRBJ1-6, with 7 bases fitting TRBD1. The ends lost 4 bases at V and 7 bases at J; junction bases unmatched: 4. The CDR3 loop spans 14 amino acids. CDR1 LGHDT and CDR2 YNNKEL come from the germline V gene (reference sequence). The CDR3 nucleotides read TGTGCCAGCAGCCCACGGGACAGAAATTCACCCCTCCACTTT. Translated: CASSPRDRNSPLHF.